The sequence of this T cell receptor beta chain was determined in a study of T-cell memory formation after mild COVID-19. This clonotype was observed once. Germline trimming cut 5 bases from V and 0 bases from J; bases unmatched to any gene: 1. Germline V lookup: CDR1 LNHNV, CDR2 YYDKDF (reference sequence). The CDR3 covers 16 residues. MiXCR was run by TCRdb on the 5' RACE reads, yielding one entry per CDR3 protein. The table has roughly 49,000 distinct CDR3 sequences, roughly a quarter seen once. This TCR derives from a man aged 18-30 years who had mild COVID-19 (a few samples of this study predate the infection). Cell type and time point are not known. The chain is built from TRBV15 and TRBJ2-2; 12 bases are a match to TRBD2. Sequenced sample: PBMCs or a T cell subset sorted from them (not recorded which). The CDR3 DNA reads TGTGCCACCAGCGGGACTAGCGGGTCGAACACCGGGGAGCTGTTTTTT. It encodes CATSGTSGSNTGELFF.